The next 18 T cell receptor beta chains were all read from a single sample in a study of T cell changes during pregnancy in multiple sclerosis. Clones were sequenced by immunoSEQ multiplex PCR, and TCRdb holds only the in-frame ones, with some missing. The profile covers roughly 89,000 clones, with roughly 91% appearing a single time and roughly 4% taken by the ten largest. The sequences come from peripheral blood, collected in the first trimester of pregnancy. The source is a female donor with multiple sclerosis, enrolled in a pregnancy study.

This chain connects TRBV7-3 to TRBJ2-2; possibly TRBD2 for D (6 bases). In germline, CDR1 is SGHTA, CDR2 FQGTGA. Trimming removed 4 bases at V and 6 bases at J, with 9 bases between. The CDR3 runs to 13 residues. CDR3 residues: CASSSAGPGELFF. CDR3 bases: TGTGCCAGCAGCTCCGCGGGGCCCGGGGAGCTGTTTTTT.

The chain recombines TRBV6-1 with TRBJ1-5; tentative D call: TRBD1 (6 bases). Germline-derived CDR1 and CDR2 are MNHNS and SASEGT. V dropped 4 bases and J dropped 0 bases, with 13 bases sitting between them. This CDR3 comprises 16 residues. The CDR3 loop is CASSVQGLYSNQPQHF. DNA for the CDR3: TGTGCCAGCAGTGTACAGGGTTTATATAGCAATCAGCCCCAGCATTTT.

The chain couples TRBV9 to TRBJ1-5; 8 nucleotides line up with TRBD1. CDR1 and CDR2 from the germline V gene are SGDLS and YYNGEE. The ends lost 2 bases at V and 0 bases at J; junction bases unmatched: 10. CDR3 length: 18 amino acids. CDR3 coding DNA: TGTGCCAGCAGCGTGCCCGACAGGGGAGAGAATAGCAATCAGCCCCAGCATTTT. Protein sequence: CASSVPDRGENSNQPQHF.

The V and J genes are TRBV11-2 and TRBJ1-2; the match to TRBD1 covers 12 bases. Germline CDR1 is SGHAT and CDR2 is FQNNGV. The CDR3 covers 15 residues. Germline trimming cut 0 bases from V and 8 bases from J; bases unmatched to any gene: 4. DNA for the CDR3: TGTGCCAGCAGCTTAGAAGGGACAGGGGGCAGGGGCTACACCTTC. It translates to CASSLEGTGGRGYTF.

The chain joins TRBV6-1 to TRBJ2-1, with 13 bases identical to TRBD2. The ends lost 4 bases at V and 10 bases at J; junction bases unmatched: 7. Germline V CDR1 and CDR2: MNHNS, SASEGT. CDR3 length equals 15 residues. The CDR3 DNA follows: TGTGCCAGCAGTGCTACTAGCGGGGGGGCCTGGGAGCAGTTCTTC. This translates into CASSATSGGAWEQFF.

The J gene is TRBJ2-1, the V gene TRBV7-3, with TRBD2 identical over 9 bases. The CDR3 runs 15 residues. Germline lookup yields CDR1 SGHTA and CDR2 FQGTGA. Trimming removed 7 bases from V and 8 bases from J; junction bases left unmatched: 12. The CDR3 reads CASTRGGGGAYEQFF. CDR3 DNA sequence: TGTGCCAGCACCAGAGGGGGCGGGGGGGCATATGAGCAGTTCTTC.

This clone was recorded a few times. DNA for the CDR3: TGTGCCAGCGGACTGTTCTACGAGCAGTACTTC. Its protein is CASGLFYEQYF. The chain links TRBV19 to TRBJ2-7, with TRBD2 as a possible D gene (5 bases). From germline, CDR1 is LNHDA and CDR2 SQIVND (reference sequence). This CDR3 comprises 11 residues. Between the trimmed V and J ends, which lost 9 bases and 3 bases, there was a span of 9 bases.

The CDR3 DNA follows: TGTGCCAGCAGTGAGGCGGTAGGCTATGGCTACACCTTC. Translated, it gives CASSEAVGYGYTF. The chain couples TRBV6-1 to TRBJ1-2; D call uncertain. The CDR3 loop spans 13 amino acids. Trimming took 3 bases from V and 4 from J, leaving 9 bases between them. The germline V gene encodes CDR1 MNHNS and CDR2 SASEGT.

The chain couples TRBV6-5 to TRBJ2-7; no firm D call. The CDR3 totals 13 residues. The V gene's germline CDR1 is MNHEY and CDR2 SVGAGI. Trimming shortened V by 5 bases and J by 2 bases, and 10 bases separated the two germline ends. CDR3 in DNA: TGTGCCAGCAGTCAAGCAAGCCCCTACGAGCAGTACTTC. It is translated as CASSQASPYEQYF.

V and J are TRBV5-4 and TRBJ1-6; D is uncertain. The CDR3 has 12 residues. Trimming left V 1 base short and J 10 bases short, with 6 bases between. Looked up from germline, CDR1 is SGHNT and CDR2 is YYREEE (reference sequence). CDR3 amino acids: CASSLYGSPLHF. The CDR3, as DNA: TGTGCCAGCAGCTTGTACGGGTCACCCCTCCACTTT.

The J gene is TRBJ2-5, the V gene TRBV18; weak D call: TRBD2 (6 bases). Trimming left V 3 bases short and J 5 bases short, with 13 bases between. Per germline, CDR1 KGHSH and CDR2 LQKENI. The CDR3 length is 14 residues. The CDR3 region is CASSPREFGETQYF. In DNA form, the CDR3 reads TGTGCCAGCTCACCCCGGGAGTTTGGGGAGACCCAGTACTTC. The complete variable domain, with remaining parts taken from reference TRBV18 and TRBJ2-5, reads NAGVMQNPRHLVRRRGQEARLRCSPMKGHSHVYWYRQLPEEGLKFMVYLQKENIIDESGMPKERFSAEFPKEGPSILRIQQVVRGDSAAYFCASSPREFGETQYFGPGTRLLVL.

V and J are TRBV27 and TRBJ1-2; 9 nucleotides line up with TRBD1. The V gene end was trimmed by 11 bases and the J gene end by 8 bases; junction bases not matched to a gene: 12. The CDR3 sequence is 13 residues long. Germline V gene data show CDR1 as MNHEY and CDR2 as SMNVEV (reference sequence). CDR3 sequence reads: CAASRDRDRGYTF. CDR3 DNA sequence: TGTGCCGCGTCCCGGGACAGGGATCGCGGCTACACCTTC.

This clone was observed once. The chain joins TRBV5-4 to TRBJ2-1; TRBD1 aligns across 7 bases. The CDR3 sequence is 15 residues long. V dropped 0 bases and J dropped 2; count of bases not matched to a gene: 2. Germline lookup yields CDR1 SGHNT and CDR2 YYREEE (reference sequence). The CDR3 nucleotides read TGTGCCAGCAGCTTGGGCGGACAGGCCTACAATGAGCAGTTCTTC. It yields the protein CASSLGGQAYNEQFF.

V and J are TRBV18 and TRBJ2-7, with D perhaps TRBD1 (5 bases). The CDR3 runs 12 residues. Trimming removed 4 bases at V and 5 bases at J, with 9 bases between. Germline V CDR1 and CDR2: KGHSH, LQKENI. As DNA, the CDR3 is TGTGCCAGCTCACGACAGTGGAACGAGCAGTACTTC. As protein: CASSRQWNEQYF.

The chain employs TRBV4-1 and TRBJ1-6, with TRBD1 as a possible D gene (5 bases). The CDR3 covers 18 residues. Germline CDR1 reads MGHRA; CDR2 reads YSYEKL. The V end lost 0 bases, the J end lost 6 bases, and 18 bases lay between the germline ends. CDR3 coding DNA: TGCGCCAGCAGCCAAGAAAAAGGATTGACAGTGGCTAATTCACCCCTCCACTTT. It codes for CASSQEKGLTVANSPLHF.

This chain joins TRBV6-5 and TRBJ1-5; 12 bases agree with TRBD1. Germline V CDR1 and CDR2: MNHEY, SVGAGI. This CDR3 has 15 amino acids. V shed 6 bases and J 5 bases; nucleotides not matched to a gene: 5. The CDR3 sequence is CASRRDRGLDQPQHF. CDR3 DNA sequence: TGTGCCAGCAGAAGGGACAGGGGGCTTGATCAGCCCCAGCATTTT.

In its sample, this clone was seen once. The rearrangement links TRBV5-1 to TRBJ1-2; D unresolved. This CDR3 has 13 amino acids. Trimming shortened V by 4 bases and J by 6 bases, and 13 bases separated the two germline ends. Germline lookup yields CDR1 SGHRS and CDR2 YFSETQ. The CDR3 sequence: CASSRTGENGYTF. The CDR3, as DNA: TGCGCCAGCAGCCGGACGGGAGAGAATGGCTACACCTTC. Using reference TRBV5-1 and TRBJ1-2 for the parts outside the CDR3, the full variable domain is KAGVTQTPRYLIKTRGQQVTLSCSPISGHRSVSWYQQTPGQGLQFLFEYFSETQRNKGNFPGRFSGRQFSNSRSEMNVSTLELGDSALYLCASSRTGENGYTFGSGTRLTVV.

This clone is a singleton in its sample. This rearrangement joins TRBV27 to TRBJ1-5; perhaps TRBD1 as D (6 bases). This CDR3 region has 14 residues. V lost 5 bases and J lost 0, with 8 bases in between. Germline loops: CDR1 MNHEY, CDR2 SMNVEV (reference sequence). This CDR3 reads CASSPGHSNQPQHF. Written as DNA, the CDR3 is TGTGCCAGCAGTCCGGGACATAGCAATCAGCCCCAGCATTTT.